This TCR beta chain was captured by sequencing in a study of blood T cell repertoires in COVID-19. The wider study: Samples taken during acute and convalescent COVID-19 were collected in the United States, Italy and Spain. T cells, B-cell-depleted T cells, or PBMCs provided the cDNA or gDNA that served as material.

The method was immunoSEQ multiplex PCR; TCRdb's version includes in-frame clones alone and lacks a portion of them. The repertoire holds 190,000 or so clones, 70% to 90% seen once, with roughly 2.5% in the top ten. The sequenced sample was peripheral blood. This sequence originates from a man between 35 and 55 years old with active or convalescent COVID-19.

The CDR3 nucleotides read TGTGCCAGCAGTGGGCCAGGGGGGTACAATGAGCAGTTCTTC. It yields the protein CASSGPGGYNEQFF. V and J are TRBV25-1 and TRBJ2-1, with a possible D match to TRBD1 (7 bases). CDR1 is MGHDK, CDR2 SYGVNS, per germline. CDR3 length: 14 amino acids. Trimming shortened V by 4 bases and J by 4 bases, and 11 bases separated the two germline ends.